This passage covers 13 T cell receptor beta chains from one sample sequenced in a study of CD8 T cells in Susac syndrome. Random hexamers primed reverse transcription of about 0.45 to 1 ug RNA. TCRdb re-analysed the immunoSEQ multiplex PCR reads in MiXCR, keeping a single row per CDR3 protein. The sample records over 70,000 distinct CDR3 sequences, roughly 96% being singletons. The source material was CD8+ T cells from PBMCs. The receptor source for this set is a human donor with Susac syndrome.

V is TRBV6-5 and J is TRBJ2-5; D might be TRBD2 (7 bases). CDR1 and CDR2 from the germline V gene are MNHEY and SVGAGI. The CDR3 consists of 16 residues. Trimming took off 2 bases at V and 5 bases at J, with 18 bases between the two ends. The CDR3 spells CASSYLLGGAGETQYF. The CDR3 nucleotides are TGTGCCAGCAGTTACCTTCTGGGGGGGGCCGGGGAGACCCAGTACTTC.

Of note for this clonotype: This may come from a read error, since a much larger clone is one base off. CDR3: CASSSKETQYF. The CDR3 region has the DNA TGTGCCAGCAGCTCCAAAGAGACCCAGTACTTC. This chain links TRBV28 with TRBJ2-5, with D unresolved. Germline-derived CDR1 and CDR2 are MDHEN and SYDVKM. V was trimmed by 6 bases and J by 3 bases, leaving 5 bases between them. The CDR3 loop spans 11 amino acids.

The chain couples TRBV4-3 to TRBJ2-1, with a tentative D call TRBD2 (5 bases). The CDR3 runs 14 residues. Germline lookup yields CDR1 LGHNA and CDR2 YSLEER. The V end was cut by 2 bases, the J end by 8 bases, with 13 bases between. The CDR3 DNA sequence: TGCGCCAGCAGCCAAAGGAGGAGCTCTGATGAGCAGTTCTTC. It encodes CASSQRRSSDEQFF.

This chain links TRBV29-1 with TRBJ2-7; TRBD1 agrees at 9 bases. Losses at the gene ends were 6 bases for V and 2 bases for J; bases not matched to a gene: 8. The CDR3 covers 14 residues. Per the germline V gene, CDR1 is SQVTM and CDR2 is ANQGSEA. CDR3 residues: CSVDPGTGTYEQYF. In DNA, the CDR3 is TGCAGCGTCGACCCCGGGACAGGGACCTACGAGCAGTACTTC.

The rearrangement uses TRBV20-1 and TRBJ2-5, with D possibly matching TRBD2 (5 bases). The V and J ends lost 5 bases and 1 base respectively, with 11 bases between them. The CDR3 has 13 residues. Germline CDR1 DFQATT, CDR2 SNEGSKA (reference sequence). The CDR3 DNA reads TGCAGTGCTCAAGCGGCCACCCAAGAGACCCAGTACTTC. Its translation: CSAQAATQETQYF.

The V gene is TRBV2, the J gene TRBJ2-7; D is perhaps TRBD1 (6 bases). Trimming pared 8 bases from V and 1 base from J, leaving 15 bases between. The germline V gene has CDR1 SNHLY and CDR2 FYNNEI. The CDR3 has 14 amino acids. CDR3 residues: CASPRDKQSYEQYF. The CDR3 coding sequence is TGTGCCAGCCCCCGGGACAAACAATCCTACGAGCAGTACTTC.

The chain joins TRBV5-6 to TRBJ2-7; perhaps TRBD2 as D (5 bases). Germline CDR1 and CDR2: SGHDT and YYEEEE. The CDR3 has 12 amino acids. Deletions cut 4 bases from V and 4 bases from J, with 9 bases between. This CDR3 reads CASSEGLYEQYF. CDR3 bases: TGTGCCAGCAGCGAGGGCCTGTACGAGCAGTACTTC.

The gene calls are TRBV6-2 or TRBV6-3 and TRBJ1-2, with 7 positions matching TRBD1. Losses at the gene ends were 6 bases for V and 8 bases for J; bases not matched to a gene: 18. CDR1 and CDR2 from the germline V gene are MNHEY and SVGEGT. CDR3 length: 16 amino acids. The DNA of the CDR3 is TGTGCCAGCAGACAGACAGGGTTGGACCACCCAAGCGGCTACACCTTC. Its protein product is CASRQTGLDHPSGYTF.

The rearrangement links TRBV7-9 to TRBJ2-7; 10 positions agree with TRBD1. Trimming cost V 5 bases and J 2 bases; bases outside gene matches: 9. This CDR3 is 16 amino acids long. Germline V gene data show CDR1 as SEHNR and CDR2 as FQNEAQ (reference sequence). Here the CDR3 reads CASSPRDGQGAYEQYF. DNA of the CDR3: TGTGCCAGCAGCCCAAGAGACGGACAGGGGGCCTACGAGCAGTACTTC.

V gene TRBV9 combines with J gene TRBJ2-3; D might be TRBD1 or TRBD2, each matching 5 bases. Germline-derived CDR1 and CDR2 are SGDLS and YYNGEE. Trimming stripped 2 bases from V and 6 bases from J, with 13 bases between. CDR3 size: 14 residues. CDR3 amino acids: CASSVGVLTDTQYF. CDR3 coding DNA: TGTGCCAGCAGCGTGGGGGTATTAACGGATACGCAGTATTTT.

The chain has TRBV6-2 or TRBV6-3 and TRBJ2-5; D ambiguous. Germline V gives CDR1 MNHEY, CDR2 SVGEGT. V was cut by 2 bases and J by 4 bases, with 11 bases left in between. The CDR3 length is 14 residues. CDR3 nucleotides: TGTGCCAGCAGTTACGTCAGCAACTCAGAGACCCAGTACTTC. Its protein is CASSYVSNSETQYF.

This chain uses TRBV29-1 with TRBJ1-1, with no clear D. Germline-derived CDR1 and CDR2 are SQVTM and ANQGSEA. V lost 1 base to trimming and J lost 3 bases, with 9 bases between them. The CDR3 has 13 residues. This chain's CDR3 is CSVEAGWDTEAFF. In DNA, the CDR3 is TGCAGCGTTGAAGCTGGGTGGGACACTGAAGCTTTCTTT.

The chain recombines TRBV18 with TRBJ2-5; TRBD2 agrees at 9 bases. The CDR3 consists of 16 residues. Germline trimming cut 3 bases from V and 0 bases from J; bases unmatched to any gene: 5. Germline CDR1 is KGHSH and CDR2 is LQKENI. This CDR3 is CASSPPAGGNQETQYF. The CDR3 nucleotides are TGTGCCAGCTCACCCCCGGCGGGGGGGAACCAAGAGACCCAGTACTTC.